The 27 T cell receptor beta chains given below trace back to one sample, sequenced in a study of T cell responses to AZD1222 COVID-19 vaccine. Measured with immunoSEQ multiplex PCR; TCRdb has only the in-frame clones, and not every one. Among tens of thousands of clones listed, roughly 90% were seen once. The source was peripheral blood, collected on day 0 of AZD1222 vaccination. The source of these receptors is an adult in good health.

The chain links TRBV7-2 to TRBJ2-3; TRBD1 agrees at 9 bases. Germline-derived CDR1 and CDR2 are SGHTA and FQGNSA. The CDR3 totals 16 residues. The junction had 8 bases not matched to a gene; V was cut back by 3 bases and J by 4 bases. As DNA, the CDR3 is TGTGCCAGCAGCTTGTACGGGACAGGGAACGCAGATACGCAGTATTTT. Residues: CASSLYGTGNADTQYF.

The chain employs TRBV9 and TRBJ1-1; D gene ambiguous. The ends were cut back, 2 bases at V and 0 bases at J, with 11 bases in the middle. Germline CDR1 is SGDLS and CDR2 is YYNGEE. The CDR3 is made up of 15 amino acids. In nucleotides, the CDR3 is TGTGCCAGCAGCGTGAGGACTGACATGAACACTGAAGCTTTCTTT. This gives the protein CASSVRTDMNTEAFF.

The chain recombines TRBV19 with TRBJ1-5; 12 nucleotides match TRBD1. The CDR3 loop spans 16 amino acids. Germline V CDR1 and CDR2: LNHDA, SQIVND (reference sequence). V lost 5 bases to trimming and J lost 6 bases; unmatched junction nucleotides: 8. The DNA of the CDR3 is TGTGCCAGTAGTCCCCAGGGACAGGGGGCCAGTCAGCCCCAGCATTTT. Its translation: CASSPQGQGASQPQHF.

In DNA form, the CDR3 reads TGCGCCAGCAGCTTGACCCCCGCCAGCAATGAGCAGTTCTTC. This gives the protein CASSLTPASNEQFF. The chain couples TRBV5-1 to TRBJ2-1; no clear D gene. Germline-derived CDR1 and CDR2 are SGHRS and YFSETQ. The CDR3 is made up of 14 amino acids. Trimming took off 1 base at V and 6 bases at J, with 11 bases between the two ends.

The chain is built from TRBV19 and TRBJ1-5; D gene uncertain. Between the trimmed V and J ends, which lost 3 bases and 7 bases, there was a span of 16 bases. The CDR3 is 15 residues long. The germline CDR1 and CDR2 sequences are LNHDA and SQIVND (reference sequence). The CDR3 nucleotides read TGTGCCAGTAGTATTGAAGGCCGGGGTGGACAGCCCCAGCATTTT. This gives the protein CASSIEGRGGQPQHF.

The chain joins TRBV7-3 to TRBJ2-7; 7 nucleotides align to TRBD2. Germline-derived CDR1 and CDR2 are SGHTA and FQGTGA. This CDR3 spans 15 amino acids. The V segment lost 5 bases and the J segment 1 base; nucleotides outside the gene matches: 8. Here the CDR3 reads CASSGSGEESYEQYF. The CDR3 coding sequence is TGTGCCAGCAGCGGGAGCGGGGAGGAATCCTACGAGCAGTACTTC.

CDR3 region: CASRWGAGELFF. CDR3 bases: TGTGCCAGTAGATGGGGGGCCGGGGAGCTGTTTTTT. The chain is built from TRBV19 and TRBJ2-2; D possibly corresponds to TRBD2 (6 bases). Germline CDR1 is LNHDA and CDR2 is SQIVND (reference sequence). The CDR3 loop spans 12 amino acids. V lost 6 bases, J lost 6 bases, and 8 bases lay in between.

The CDR3 is CASTSGTSGSYEQYF. CDR3 coding DNA: TGTGCCAGCACCTCCGGGACTAGCGGGAGTTACGAGCAGTACTTC. The gene calls are TRBV27 and TRBJ2-7; 14 nucleotides agree with TRBD2. CDR3 length equals 15 residues. Germline V gene sequence: CDR1 MNHEY, CDR2 SMNVEV (reference sequence). After removal of 7 bases from V and 4 bases from J, the junction contained 6 bases not matched to a gene.

This clone appeared a single time. This chain uses TRBV12-3 or TRBV12-4 with TRBJ2-5, with D unclear. V gave up 4 bases and J gave up 4 bases, with 10 bases separating them. This CDR3 has 13 residues. The CDR3 protein is CASSSQARETQYF. In DNA, the CDR3 is TGTGCCAGCAGTTCCCAAGCCAGAGAGACCCAGTACTTC.

The chain carries TRBV6-5 and TRBJ1-2; 8 bases align to TRBD1. This CDR3 is built from 14 residues. CDR1 is MNHEY and CDR2 is SVGAGI in the germline V gene. The V gene end was trimmed by 6 bases and the J gene end by 7 bases; junction bases not matched to a gene: 10. CDR3 coding DNA: TGTGCCAGCAGCCACGGACAGGGAAGAGGTGGCTACACCTTC. Translated, it gives CASSHGQGRGGYTF.

Of note for this clone: One end of the junction varies from germline; a read error may be responsible. The sample holds other DNA sequences that translate to the same CDR3. The chain recombines TRBV7-6 with TRBJ1-1, with 8 bases that match TRBD1. CDR1 and CDR2 from the germline V gene are SGHVS and FNYEAQ. The CDR3 is made up of 15 amino acids. CDR3 in amino acids: CASSAPTGANTEAFF. The CDR3 DNA follows: TGTGCCAGCAGCGCCCCGACAGGGGCGAACACTGAAGCTTTTTTT.

The genes are TRBV9 and TRBJ2-7; D is unresolved. CDR3 size: 13 residues. Trimming took off 4 bases at V and 0 bases at J, with 8 bases between the two ends. Germline CDR1 is SGDLS and CDR2 is YYNGEE. CDR3 sequence (DNA): TGTGCCAGCAGCCGGACCATCTCCTACGAGCAGTACTTC. Translation gives CASSRTISYEQYF.

This sequence joins TRBV20-1 and TRBJ2-2; no firm D call. V was shortened by 6 bases and J by 3 bases, with 5 bases between the two germline ends. CDR3 length: 11 residues. Germline loops: CDR1 DFQATT, CDR2 SNEGSKA (reference sequence). This CDR3 reads CSAPDTGELFF. In DNA form, the CDR3 reads TGCAGTGCCCCAGACACCGGGGAGCTGTTTTTT.

The chain is built from TRBV10-2 and TRBJ2-5; D remains ambiguous. From germline, CDR1 is WSHSY and CDR2 SAAADI. Trimming cost V 2 bases and J 5 bases, with 9 bases left between them. The CDR3 contains 13 residues. DNA for the CDR3: TGCGCCAGCAGTGAGGGGTACCGGGAGACCCAGTACTTC. It is translated as CASSEGYRETQYF.

The chain has TRBV6-5 and TRBJ1-2; D gene uncertain. This CDR3 is built from 13 residues. The V end lost 6 bases, the J end lost 4 bases, and 12 bases lay between the germline ends. CDR1 is MNHEY, CDR2 SVGAGI, per germline. The CDR3 DNA sequence: TGTGCCAGCAGCCGACACCGTGGCTATGGCTACACCTTC. This gives the protein CASSRHRGYGYTF.

V is TRBV5-1 and J is TRBJ2-1; tentatively, D is TRBD1 or TRBD2 (5 bases each). The germline V gene has CDR1 SGHRS and CDR2 YFSETQ. The length of the CDR3 is 14 residues. V dropped 6 bases and J dropped 5 bases, with 15 bases sitting between them. The CDR3 is CASIRDPTDNEQFF. The CDR3, as DNA: TGCGCCAGCATCCGGGACCCGACAGACAATGAGCAGTTCTTC.

The chain is built from TRBV12-3 or TRBV12-4 and TRBJ1-1; perhaps TRBD1 as D (5 bases). The CDR3 runs to 12 residues. V was cut by 3 bases and J by 6 bases, with 8 bases left in between. CDR3 residues: CASSFGGAEAFF. In DNA form, the CDR3 reads TGTGCCAGCAGTTTCGGGGGGGCTGAAGCTTTCTTT.

This sequence joins TRBV6-5 and TRBJ1-1; no definite D call. Germline V gene data show CDR1 as MNHEY and CDR2 as SVGAGI. The V end lost 7 bases, the J end lost 0 bases, and 12 bases lay between the germline ends. This CDR3 spans 14 amino acids. The CDR3 region is CASTQPGLNTEAFF. In nucleotides, the CDR3 is TGTGCCAGCACCCAACCCGGCCTGAACACTGAAGCTTTCTTT.

The V call is TRBV24-1, the J call TRBJ2-1, with 7 bases that match TRBD1. Germline CDR1 is KGHDR and CDR2 is SFDVKD. The CDR3 consists of 12 residues. With 9 bases clipped from V and 4 bases from J, the junction kept 2 bases outside the gene matches. This chain's CDR3 is CATRDSYNEQFF. CDR3 coding DNA: TGTGCCACCCGGGACAGTTACAATGAGCAGTTCTTC.

This clone was observed a few times. The chain combines TRBV6-5 with TRBJ2-7, with 7 bases identical to TRBD1. CDR1 and CDR2 (germline): MNHEY, SVGAGI. J was trimmed by 0 bases and V by 8 bases; bases with no gene match: 10. There are 15 residues in the CDR3. The CDR3 DNA is TGTGCCAGCCGTTCCGGTGGGACAGACTCCTACGAGCAGTACTTC. This encodes CASRSGGTDSYEQYF.

This clone was recorded only once. The V and J genes are TRBV5-1 and TRBJ2-1; the D is unclear. Germline loops: CDR1 SGHRS, CDR2 YFSETQ. The CDR3 is 13 residues long. V lost 7 bases and J lost 0, with 8 bases in between. Here the CDR3 reads CASRRSSYNEQFF. The CDR3 nucleotides are TGCGCCAGCCGCCGCAGCTCCTACAATGAGCAGTTCTTC.

A few counts support this clone. The chain is built from TRBV13 and TRBJ2-7; D could derive from TRBD1 or TRBD2 (5 bases each). V was shortened by 3 bases and J by 3 bases, with 6 bases between the two germline ends. This CDR3 region has 12 residues. From germline, CDR1 is PRHDT and CDR2 FYEKMQ (reference sequence). The CDR3 reads CASSLRGYEQYF. The DNA for the CDR3 is TGTGCCAGCAGCTTGAGGGGCTACGAGCAGTACTTC. The whole variable domain, filled in from reference TRBV13 and TRBJ2-7, reads AAGVIQSPRHLIKEKRETATLKCYPIPRHDTVYWYQQGPGQDPQFLISFYEKMQSDKGSIPDRFSAQQFSDYHSELNMSSLELGDSALYFCASSLRGYEQYFGPGTRLTVT.

The rearrangement joins TRBV7-9 to TRBJ2-7; 10 bases line up with TRBD2. CDR1 SEHNR and CDR2 FQNEAQ come from the germline V gene (reference sequence). The V segment lost 3 bases and the J segment 1 base; nucleotides outside the gene matches: 6. The CDR3 consists of 16 residues. CDR3 bases: TGTGCCAGCAGCTTGGGTCTAGCGGGAGTATCCTACGAGCAGTACTTC. It encodes CASSLGLAGVSYEQYF.

The chain links TRBV4-3 to TRBJ1-2, with 9 bases identical to TRBD1. V lost 2 bases and J lost 6; bases outside the gene matches: 7. The CDR3 loop spans 15 amino acids. Germline CDR1 reads LGHNA; CDR2 reads YSLEER. The DNA of the CDR3 is TGCGCCAGCAGCCAACCGGGACAGGGAGAGGATGGCTACACCTTC. Amino acid sequence: CASSQPGQGEDGYTF.

The V and J genes are TRBV19 and TRBJ1-6; 7 bases are shared with TRBD1. V was pared by 7 bases and J by 9 bases, with 12 bases of the junction left unmatched. Germline CDR1 reads LNHDA; CDR2 reads SQIVND (reference sequence). This CDR3 region has 15 residues. The CDR3 sequence is CASNPGRGPGSPLHF. CDR3 bases: TGTGCCAGTAACCCGGGGAGGGGGCCTGGTTCACCCCTCCACTTT. Full variable domain (rest looked up from reference TRBV19 and TRBJ1-6): DGGITQSPKYLFRKEGQNVTLSCEQNLNHDAMYWYRQDPGQGLRLIYYSQIVNDFQKGDIAEGYSVSREKKESFPLTVTSAQKNPTAFYLCASNPGRGPGSPLHFGNGTRLTVT.

Note on this clone: This sample includes further DNA sequences coding for the same CDR3. This chain uses TRBV19 with TRBJ1-2; 9 bases align to TRBD1. CDR3 length equals 14 residues. The V gene's germline CDR1 is LNHDA and CDR2 SQIVND (reference sequence). J gave up 4 bases and V 4 bases, and 4 bases lay outside the gene matches. The chain's CDR3 is CASSTQGAGYGYTF. The CDR3 DNA follows: TGTGCCAGTAGTACACAGGGGGCTGGCTATGGCTACACCTTC. Using reference TRBV19 and TRBJ1-2 for the parts outside the CDR3, the full variable domain is DGGITQSPKYLFRKEGQNVTLSCEQNLNHDAMYWYRQDPGQGLRLIYYSQIVNDFQKGDIAEGYSVSREKKESFPLTVTSAQKNPTAFYLCASSTQGAGYGYTFGSGTRLTVV.

V and J are TRBV10-3 and TRBJ1-5; D is perhaps TRBD1 (5 bases). Germline CDR1 reads ENHRY; CDR2 reads SYGVKD. V lost 7 bases, J lost 0 bases, and 13 bases lay in between. The CDR3 is 15 amino acids. The CDR3 region has the DNA TGTGCCATCACCTCGGCAGGGCTTAGCAATCAGCCCCAGCATTTT. It codes for CAITSAGLSNQPQHF.